This T cell receptor (beta chain) derives from a study of T cell clonality in common variable immunodeficiency. Trimming cost V 6 bases and J 6 bases; bases outside gene matches: 7. This CDR3 has 14 amino acids. Germline lookup yields CDR1 ENHRY and CDR2 SYGVKD. This clone was recorded many times. Antigen: not known. The CDR3 end lies 3 residues beyond the end of the read and is filled in from the germline J gene. Both groups were predominantly of Caucasian heritage. CVID and control samples used equivalent genomic DNA input. The repertoire was sequenced with immunoSEQ multiplex PCR; TCRdb's copy has only in-frame clones and lacks some. This sample comprises 35,000 to 50,000 clones, none seen once only. General study results and limits: TCRbeta clonality was increased in CVID versus healthy controls.

The clonotype comes from a person between 18 and 75 years old in good health. Input material: peripheral blood mononuclear cells. The chain uses TRBV10-3 and TRBJ2-1; 8 positions agree with TRBD2. The CDR3 DNA, read in part, is TGTGCCATCAGAGCCGGGACTAGTTCCAATGAG. This sequence encodes CAIRAGTSSNE. The full CDR3 protein reads CAIRAGTSSNEQFF.